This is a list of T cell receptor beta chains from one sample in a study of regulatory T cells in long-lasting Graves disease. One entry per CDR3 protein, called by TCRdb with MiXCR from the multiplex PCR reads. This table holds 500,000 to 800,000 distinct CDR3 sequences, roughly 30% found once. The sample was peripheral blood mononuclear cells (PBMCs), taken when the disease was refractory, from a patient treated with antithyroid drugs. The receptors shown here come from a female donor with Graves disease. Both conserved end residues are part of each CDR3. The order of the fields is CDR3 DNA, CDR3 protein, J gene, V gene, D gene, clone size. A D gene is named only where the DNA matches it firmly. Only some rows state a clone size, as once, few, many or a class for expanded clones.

cdr3_nt: TGTGCCATCAGTGACGACCGAGGGTACGAGCAGTACTTC
cdr3_aa: CAISDDRGYEQYF
j_call: TRBJ2-7
v_call: TRBV10-3
d_call: .
clone_size: .

cdr3_nt: TGCAGTGCGATCCGAGCCGGGACAGGGGGCGCGGGGCCATATAGCAATCAGCCCCAGCATTTT
cdr3_aa: CSAIRAGTGGAGPYSNQPQHF
j_call: TRBJ1-5
v_call: TRBV20-1
d_call: TRBD1
clone_size: .

cdr3_nt: TGTGCCAGCAGCCAAGTAGAGGGGGAGCTGTTTTTT
cdr3_aa: CASSQVEGELFF
j_call: TRBJ2-2
v_call: TRBV3-1
d_call: .
clone_size: .

cdr3_nt: TGTGCCAGCAGCTATATCGGTTCGAATACGCAGTATTTT
cdr3_aa: CASSYIGSNTQYF
j_call: TRBJ2-3
v_call: TRBV2
d_call: .
clone_size: .

cdr3_nt: TGTGCCAGCAGGGCTCCCTCCTATAATTCACCCCTCCACTTT
cdr3_aa: CASRAPSYNSPLHF
j_call: TRBJ1-6
v_call: TRBV2
d_call: .
clone_size: few

cdr3_nt: TGTGCCAGCAGCTCAGGGGTGGGGCCTGGTGCTGAAGCTTTCTTT
cdr3_aa: CASSSGVGPGAEAFF
j_call: TRBJ1-1
v_call: TRBV13
d_call: .
clone_size: few

cdr3_nt: TGTGCCTCGCTTAGAAGGACCCAAGCTTTCTTT
cdr3_aa: CASLRRTQAFF
j_call: TRBJ1-1
v_call: TRBV28
d_call: .
clone_size: many

cdr3_nt: TGTGCCAGCAGCCCAGGGGGAGGATGGGGCACTGAAGCTTTCTTT
cdr3_aa: CASSPGGGWGTEAFF
j_call: TRBJ1-1
v_call: TRBV28
d_call: TRBD1
clone_size: many

cdr3_nt: TGTGCCATCAGTGGGAGGAATCAGCCCCAGCATTTT
cdr3_aa: CAISGRNQPQHF
j_call: TRBJ1-5
v_call: TRBV10-3
d_call: .
clone_size: few

cdr3_nt: TGTGCCAGCAGTTTGCTCGGGGTGGAGACCCAGTACTTC
cdr3_aa: CASSLLGVETQYF
j_call: TRBJ2-5
v_call: TRBV12-3/TRBV12-4
d_call: .
clone_size: many

cdr3_nt: TGTGCCAGCAGTTTTAGCGGGAGAGTTGAGACCCAGTACTTC
cdr3_aa: CASSFSGRVETQYF
j_call: TRBJ2-5
v_call: TRBV11-2
d_call: TRBD2
clone_size: many

cdr3_nt: TGTGCCAGCAGTTCGGACAGGGTATCCTCCTACGAGCAGTACTTC
cdr3_aa: CASSSDRVSSYEQYF
j_call: TRBJ2-7
v_call: TRBV2
d_call: TRBD1
clone_size: .

cdr3_nt: TGCAGTGCTAGTGAACAGGGGGCGAGGATACTCGGTGGGAATGAAAAACTGTTTTTT
cdr3_aa: CSASEQGARILGGNEKLFF
j_call: TRBJ1-4
v_call: TRBV20-1
d_call: TRBD1
clone_size: few

cdr3_nt: TGTGCTAGTGGTTTGGTAGGAGCAGGTGGCTCCTACGAGCAGTACTTC
cdr3_aa: CASGLVGAGGSYEQYF
j_call: TRBJ2-7
v_call: TRBV12-5
d_call: .
clone_size: few

cdr3_nt: TGCGCCAGCAGCTTGGCCACCGGGACACAAGACACTGAAGCTTTCTTT
cdr3_aa: CASSLATGTQDTEAFF
j_call: TRBJ1-1
v_call: TRBV5-1
d_call: .
clone_size: .

cdr3_nt: TGTGCCAGCAGCTTTGACAGGAAGGGAGATACGCAGTATTTT
cdr3_aa: CASSFDRKGDTQYF
j_call: TRBJ2-3
v_call: TRBV7-9
d_call: .
clone_size: .

cdr3_nt: TGTGCCAGCAGTCTTAGGGCTGCTGGCTACACCTTC
cdr3_aa: CASSLRAAGYTF
j_call: TRBJ1-2
v_call: TRBV12-3/TRBV12-4
d_call: .
clone_size: few

cdr3_nt: TGTGCCAGCAGTGCAGAGGGGGCGTATGCAACTAATGAAAAACTGTTTTTT
cdr3_aa: CASSAEGAYATNEKLFF
j_call: TRBJ1-4
v_call: TRBV6-1
d_call: TRBD1
clone_size: few

cdr3_nt: TGCGCCAGCAGCCACCGGGGGGGGATCACAGATACGCAGTATTTT
cdr3_aa: CASSHRGGITDTQYF
j_call: TRBJ2-3
v_call: TRBV5-1
d_call: TRBD2
clone_size: .

cdr3_nt: TGTGCCAGCAGTGAAAGTCTGCGGGGACTAGCCGGACCCCCAGCGAACAATGAGCAGTTCTTC
cdr3_aa: CASSESLRGLAGPPANNEQFF
j_call: TRBJ2-1
v_call: TRBV6-1
d_call: TRBD2
clone_size: few

cdr3_nt: TGTGCCAGCGGGGGTGGAGGCTACACCTTC
cdr3_aa: CASGGGGYTF
j_call: TRBJ1-2
v_call: TRBV2
d_call: .
clone_size: many

cdr3_nt: TGTGCCAGCTCACCAGGCACAACTAATGAAAAACTGTTTTTT
cdr3_aa: CASSPGTTNEKLFF
j_call: TRBJ1-4
v_call: TRBV18
d_call: .
clone_size: .

cdr3_nt: TGTGCCAGCAGCAATTTTAGGACCTACGAGCAGTACTTC
cdr3_aa: CASSNFRTYEQYF
j_call: TRBJ2-7
v_call: TRBV27
d_call: .
clone_size: .

cdr3_nt: TGTGCCAGCAGTCGGACTAGCGGGTTCTACGAGCAGTACTTC
cdr3_aa: CASSRTSGFYEQYF
j_call: TRBJ2-7
v_call: TRBV12-3/TRBV12-4
d_call: TRBD2
clone_size: .

cdr3_nt: TGTGCCAGCAGTGAGCCGGGGGAGGTGGGTCAGCCCCAGCATTTT
cdr3_aa: CASSEPGEVGQPQHF
j_call: TRBJ1-5
v_call: TRBV25-1
d_call: .
clone_size: .

cdr3_nt: TGCAGCGTTGGGCCTGGAACAGCCTCCTACAATGAGCAGTTCTTC
cdr3_aa: CSVGPGTASYNEQFF
j_call: TRBJ2-1
v_call: TRBV29-1
d_call: .
clone_size: .

cdr3_nt: TGTGCCAGCAGTTCCCACCAGGGAACAGGTGGCTACACCTTC
cdr3_aa: CASSSHQGTGGYTF
j_call: TRBJ1-2
v_call: TRBV28
d_call: .
clone_size: .

cdr3_nt: TGTGCCATCAGTGAGGACAGGGGAGGCGAGCAGTACTTC
cdr3_aa: CAISEDRGGEQYF
j_call: TRBJ2-7
v_call: TRBV10-3
d_call: TRBD1
clone_size: .

cdr3_nt: TGTGCCACCAGTCATTTACAGGGGATAGACACTGAAGCTTTCTTT
cdr3_aa: CATSHLQGIDTEAFF
j_call: TRBJ1-1
v_call: TRBV24-1
d_call: TRBD1
clone_size: .

cdr3_nt: TGTGCCACCAGCCCGGACAGGACCTCCTATGGCTACACCTTC
cdr3_aa: CATSPDRTSYGYTF
j_call: TRBJ1-2
v_call: TRBV15
d_call: TRBD1
clone_size: few

cdr3_nt: TGCAGTGCTAACAGTGCGGGAACTGAAGCTTTCTTT
cdr3_aa: CSANSAGTEAFF
j_call: TRBJ1-1
v_call: TRBV20-1
d_call: .
clone_size: few

cdr3_nt: TGTGCCAGCAGTGATACGGGGAGCAATCAGCCCCAGCATTTT
cdr3_aa: CASSDTGSNQPQHF
j_call: TRBJ1-5
v_call: TRBV6-1
d_call: .
clone_size: few

cdr3_nt: TGTGCCAGCAGTTACTCCAGGGGGCTGAATCAGCCCCAGCATTTT
cdr3_aa: CASSYSRGLNQPQHF
j_call: TRBJ1-5
v_call: TRBV6-9
d_call: TRBD1
clone_size: .

cdr3_nt: TGTGCCAGCAGTTCGGACTCGGAGAACACTGAAGCTTTCTTT
cdr3_aa: CASSSDSENTEAFF
j_call: TRBJ1-1
v_call: TRBV28
d_call: .
clone_size: many

cdr3_nt: TGTGCCAGCAGGGGGACGGTTAATCAGCCCCAGCATTTT
cdr3_aa: CASRGTVNQPQHF
j_call: TRBJ1-5
v_call: TRBV12-3/TRBV12-4
d_call: .
clone_size: many

cdr3_nt: TGTGCCAGCAGCCCCCCCGGGACAGGGTATCGATATGAAAAACTGTTTTTT
cdr3_aa: CASSPPGTGYRYEKLFF
j_call: TRBJ1-4
v_call: TRBV3-1
d_call: TRBD1
clone_size: few

cdr3_nt: TGTGCCAGCAGCTTAGAGCGGACAGCAAAAAACATTCAGTACTTC
cdr3_aa: CASSLERTAKNIQYF
j_call: TRBJ2-4
v_call: TRBV11-2
d_call: .
clone_size: .

cdr3_nt: TGTGCCAGCAGCCAAGAGTCGGCAGGCTATGGCTACACCTTC
cdr3_aa: CASSQESAGYGYTF
j_call: TRBJ1-2
v_call: TRBV3-1
d_call: .
clone_size: .

cdr3_nt: TGTGCCAGCAGCTTGCGGGTTACGATGGACACTGAAGCTTTCTTT
cdr3_aa: CASSLRVTMDTEAFF
j_call: TRBJ1-1
v_call: TRBV11-2
d_call: .
clone_size: .

cdr3_nt: TGTGCCAGCAGTGTCGGGACAGCTCTCAACACTGAAGCTTTCTTT
cdr3_aa: CASSVGTALNTEAFF
j_call: TRBJ1-1
v_call: TRBV6-1
d_call: TRBD1
clone_size: many

cdr3_nt: TGTGCCAGCAGCCAAAAGGACAGGGGGCACACTGAAGCTTTCTTT
cdr3_aa: CASSQKDRGHTEAFF
j_call: TRBJ1-1
v_call: TRBV7-2
d_call: TRBD1
clone_size: few

cdr3_nt: TGTGCCAGCAGCCATGAAAGAAACACCATATATTTT
cdr3_aa: CASSHERNTIYF
j_call: TRBJ1-3
v_call: TRBV11-2
d_call: .
clone_size: few

cdr3_nt: TGTGCCAGCAGCCGCAGGGGGCTCGGGGAAAAACTGTTTTTT
cdr3_aa: CASSRRGLGEKLFF
j_call: TRBJ1-4
v_call: TRBV11-2
d_call: TRBD1
clone_size: many

cdr3_nt: TGTGCCAGCAGCCAAGACGCGGGCGTCAATCAGCCCCAGCATTTT
cdr3_aa: CASSQDAGVNQPQHF
j_call: TRBJ1-5
v_call: TRBV3-1
d_call: .
clone_size: once

cdr3_nt: TGTGCCAGCAGCTTAGGGGACCGCAATCAGCCCCAGCATTTT
cdr3_aa: CASSLGDRNQPQHF
j_call: TRBJ1-5
v_call: TRBV12-3/TRBV12-4
d_call: .
clone_size: many

cdr3_nt: TGTGCCGGCAGCTTAGGGGGAAGCTCCTACGAGCAGTACTTC
cdr3_aa: CAGSLGGSSYEQYF
j_call: TRBJ2-7
v_call: TRBV7-2
d_call: .
clone_size: .

cdr3_nt: TGCAGTGCTAGGACTAGCGGGTGGGACATTCAGTACTTC
cdr3_aa: CSARTSGWDIQYF
j_call: TRBJ2-4
v_call: TRBV20-1
d_call: TRBD2
clone_size: few

cdr3_nt: TGCGCCAGCAGCTTCGGGACAGTAAATAATTCACCCCTCCACTTT
cdr3_aa: CASSFGTVNNSPLHF
j_call: TRBJ1-6
v_call: TRBV5-1
d_call: TRBD1
clone_size: many

cdr3_nt: TGTGCCAGCAACTCTCGGGCAGAGAAGTACCTCTACTATGGCTACACCTTC
cdr3_aa: CASNSRAEKYLYYGYTF
j_call: TRBJ1-2
v_call: TRBV6-2/TRBV6-3
d_call: .
clone_size: .

cdr3_nt: TGTGCCAGCAGAGTCGTGGGCTCCAGGACCGGGGAGCTGTTTTTT
cdr3_aa: CASRVVGSRTGELFF
j_call: TRBJ2-2
v_call: TRBV5-5
d_call: .
clone_size: .

cdr3_nt: TGTGCCAGCAGTGCTGGACAGGCCCAAAACTATGGCTACACCTTC
cdr3_aa: CASSAGQAQNYGYTF
j_call: TRBJ1-2
v_call: TRBV6-1
d_call: TRBD1
clone_size: few

cdr3_nt: TGCAGCGTTTTCCTCCCTGGTGAAGCTTTCTTT
cdr3_aa: CSVFLPGEAFF
j_call: TRBJ1-1
v_call: TRBV29-1
d_call: .
clone_size: .

cdr3_nt: TGTGCCAGCAGTCGACTCCTCAATCAGCCCCAGCATTTT
cdr3_aa: CASSRLLNQPQHF
j_call: TRBJ1-5
v_call: TRBV12-3/TRBV12-4
d_call: .
clone_size: few

cdr3_nt: TGTGCCAGCAGCCAAGCGTGGCGGGTGAACACTGAAGCTTTCTTT
cdr3_aa: CASSQAWRVNTEAFF
j_call: TRBJ1-1
v_call: TRBV3-1
d_call: .
clone_size: .

cdr3_nt: TGTGCCAGCAGTCGGACTAGCGGGAGTCCCATCACAGATACGCAGTATTTT
cdr3_aa: CASSRTSGSPITDTQYF
j_call: TRBJ2-3
v_call: TRBV6-1
d_call: TRBD2
clone_size: .